This T cell receptor beta chain comes out of a study of blood T cells in healthy people across ages. Study in general: Researchers report that template switching captured about one barcoded beta molecule per two T cells.

Next came a second PCR, run for about 7 to 12 cycles, which used a sample-barcoded 5' primer along with a J-beta primer mix. A single record per CDR3 protein comes from TCRdb applying MiXCR to the 5' RACE reads. The profile covers about 1.7 million distinct CDR3 sequences, with 28% appearing a single time and more than 6% taken by the ten largest. This clonotype came up a few times. Antigen: not known. Total RNA extracted from each sample amounted to at least 5 micrograms. With 4 bases removed from V and 8 bases from J, the gap between germline ends came to 15 bases. The germline gives CDR1 SGHRS, CDR2 YFSETQ. The CDR3 totals 13 residues. Study-wide points: Changes seen in expanded clonotypes were possibly confounded by donor CMV status left unknown. Roughly linear declines in TCR beta diversity per million T cells occurred with age.

The sequenced sample consisted of blood. The genes are TRBV5-1 and TRBJ1-1; D unresolved. This receptor was taken from a woman in her twenties or thirties in good health. This CDR3 is CASSDWTAREAFF. The CDR3 bases are TGCGCCAGCAGCGACTGGACGGCTCGAGAAGCTTTCTTT.